These 4 T cell receptor beta chains were all obtained from the same sample, sequenced in a study of T cell responses to AZD1222 COVID-19 vaccine. TCRdb's copy holds only in-frame clones and misses some; the assay was immunoSEQ multiplex PCR. The table records around 100,000 clones, 93% of them present only once. Sequenced here: peripheral blood, sampled on day 0 of AZD1222 vaccination. All receptors derive from an adult in good health.

Points on this clone: The same CDR3 arises from other DNA sequences in this sample as well. The chain carries TRBV5-1 and TRBJ1-3; 9 bases line up with TRBD1. The CDR3 contains 15 residues. The trim removed 2 bases at V and 1 base at J, leaving 1 base unmatched. CDR1 SGHRS and CDR2 YFSETQ come from the germline V gene. CDR3 DNA: TGCGCCAGCAGCTTCGGGACAGGGTCTGGAAACACCATATATTTT. Its translation is CASSFGTGSGNTIYF. Drawing the rest from reference TRBV5-1 and TRBJ1-3, the complete variable domain is KAGVTQTPRYLIKTRGQQVTLSCSPISGHRSVSWYQQTPGQGLQFLFEYFSETQRNKGNFPGRFSGRQFSNSRSEMNVSTLELGDSALYLCASSFGTGSGNTIYFGEGSWLTVV.

This rearrangement joins TRBV5-5 to TRBJ2-2, with 10 positions matching TRBD2. V gave up 4 bases and J gave up 5 bases; unmatched junction bases: 11. There are 17 residues in the CDR3. Per the germline V gene, CDR1 is SGHKS and CDR2 is YYEKEE (reference sequence). The CDR3 here is CASSGGLAGVGTGELFF. The CDR3, as DNA: TGTGCCAGCAGCGGTGGGCTAGCGGGAGTTGGGACCGGGGAGCTGTTTTTT.

J is TRBJ2-3 and V is TRBV5-4; TRBD2 agrees at 7 bases. The CDR3 consists of 15 residues. In germline, CDR1 is SGHNT, CDR2 YYREEE (reference sequence). Trimming at V came to 5 bases and at J to 3 bases, leaving 9 bases not matched to a gene. For the CDR3, the DNA is TGTGCCAGCAGGCAACTGGCGGGAGCGACAGATACGCAGTATTTT. This gives the protein CASRQLAGATDTQYF.

This clone came up a few times. V is TRBV7-2 and J is TRBJ2-3, with D unresolved. The CDR3 runs 14 residues. Germline lookup yields CDR1 SGHTA and CDR2 FQGNSA. The V end lost 5 bases, the J end lost 0 bases, and 9 bases lay between the germline ends. The CDR3: CASSLYESTDTQYF. CDR3 nucleotide sequence: TGTGCCAGCAGCCTATATGAGAGCACAGATACGCAGTATTTT.